The 4 T cell receptor beta chains listed next were all sequenced from one sample in a study of blood T cell repertoires in COVID-19. The repertoire was sequenced with immunoSEQ multiplex PCR; TCRdb's copy has only in-frame clones and lacks some. The profile shows about 130,000 clones, about four fifths of them singletons. Sequenced material: peripheral blood. These receptors came from a woman older than 75 with acute or convalescent COVID-19.

The chain employs TRBV29-1 and TRBJ1-1; D is ambiguous. CDR3 size: 11 residues. The germline gives CDR1 SQVTM, CDR2 ANQGSEA. The V and J ends lost 4 bases and 3 bases respectively, with 6 bases between them. The CDR3 bases are TGCAGCGTTGGGAGAGACACTGAAGCTTTCTTT. As protein: CSVGRDTEAFF.

The chain has TRBV7-3 and TRBJ2-2, with 12 bases fitting TRBD2. V gave up 5 bases and J gave up 4 bases; unmatched junction bases: 2. Germline V gene data show CDR1 as SGHTA and CDR2 as FQGTGA. This CDR3 region has 15 residues. Written as DNA, the CDR3 is TGTGCCAGCAGCCGGACTAGCGGGGCCACCGGGGAGCTGTTTTTT. Residues: CASSRTSGATGELFF.

This rearrangement joins TRBV25-1 to TRBJ2-7; unclear D gene. The CDR3 contains 13 residues. Germline lookup yields CDR1 MGHDK and CDR2 SYGVNS. Trimming took 3 bases from V and 5 from J, leaving 11 bases between them. The CDR3 spells CASSDLGVDEQYF. The DNA of the CDR3 is TGTGCCAGCAGTGACCTCGGAGTTGACGAGCAGTACTTC.

This chain links TRBV4-1 with TRBJ1-5; a weak D match, TRBD1 (6 bases). Deletions cut 2 bases from V and 4 bases from J, with 12 bases between. The germline gives CDR1 MGHRA, CDR2 YSYEKL. This CDR3 comprises 15 residues. CDR3 sequence reads: CASSQLPGDNQPQHF. CDR3 in DNA: TGCGCCAGCAGCCAACTACCAGGGGATAATCAGCCCCAGCATTTT.